This T cell receptor beta chain emerged from a study of blood T cell repertoires in COVID-19. Sequencing was performed with immunoSEQ multiplex PCR; in TCRdb, only in-frame clones are kept and a portion is missing. The table lists 250,000 to 350,000 clones, around 88% of them singletons. The V end was cut by 0 bases, the J end by 8 bases, with 20 bases between. The CDR3 length is 17 residues. In germline, CDR1 is SGHDT, CDR2 YYEEEE. Sequencing was done on a sample of peripheral blood. J is TRBJ1-4 and V is TRBV5-6; weak D call: TRBD1 (6 bases). This clonotype was obtained from a woman aged 45 to 65 with acute or convalescent COVID-19. This chain's CDR3 is CASSLGGQISYAEKLFF. The CDR3, as DNA: TGTGCCAGCAGCTTGGGCGGACAGATATCCTACGCGGAAAAACTGTTTTTT.